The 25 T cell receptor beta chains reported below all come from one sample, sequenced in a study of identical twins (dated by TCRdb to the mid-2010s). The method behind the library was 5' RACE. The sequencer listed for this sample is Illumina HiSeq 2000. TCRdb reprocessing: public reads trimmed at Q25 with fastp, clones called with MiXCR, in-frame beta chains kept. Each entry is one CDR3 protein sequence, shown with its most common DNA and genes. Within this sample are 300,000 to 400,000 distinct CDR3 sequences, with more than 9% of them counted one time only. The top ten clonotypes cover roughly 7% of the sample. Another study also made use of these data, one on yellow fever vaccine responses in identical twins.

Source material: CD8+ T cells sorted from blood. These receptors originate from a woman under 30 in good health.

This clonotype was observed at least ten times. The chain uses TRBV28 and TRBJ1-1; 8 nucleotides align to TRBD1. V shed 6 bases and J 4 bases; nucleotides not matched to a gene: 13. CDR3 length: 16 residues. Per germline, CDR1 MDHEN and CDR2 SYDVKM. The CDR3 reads CASRRPGGALGTEAFF. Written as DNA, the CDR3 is TGTGCCAGCAGGCGACCAGGGGGCGCCCTTGGCACTGAAGCTTTCTTT.

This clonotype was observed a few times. DNA for the CDR3: TGCAGTGCTAGGGAGTCCAGGGGGGCAATGATGGCTGAAGCTTTCTTT. It yields the protein CSARESRGAMMAEAFF. The rearrangement links TRBV20-1 to TRBJ1-1; 7 bases align to TRBD1. Germline V CDR1 and CDR2: DFQATT, SNEGSKA (reference sequence). The J segment lost 6 bases and the V segment lost 3 bases, leaving 16 bases of the junction unmatched. The CDR3 is 16 amino acids.

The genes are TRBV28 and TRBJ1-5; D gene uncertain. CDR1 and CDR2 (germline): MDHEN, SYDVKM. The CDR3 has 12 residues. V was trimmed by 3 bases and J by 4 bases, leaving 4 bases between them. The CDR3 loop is CASSLQNQPQHF. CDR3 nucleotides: TGTGCCAGCAGTTTGCAGAATCAGCCCCAGCATTTT.

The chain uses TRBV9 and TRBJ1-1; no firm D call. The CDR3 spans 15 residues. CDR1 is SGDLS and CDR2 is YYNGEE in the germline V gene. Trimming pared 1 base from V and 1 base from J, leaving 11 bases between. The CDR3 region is CASSVIGRGNTEAFF. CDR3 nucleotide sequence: TGTGCCAGCAGCGTAATCGGGCGTGGGAACACTGAAGCTTTCTTT. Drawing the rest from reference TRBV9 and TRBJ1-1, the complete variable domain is DSGVTQTPKHLITATGQRVTLRCSPRSGDLSVYWYQQSLDQGLQFLIQYYNGEERAKGNILERFSAQQFPDLHSELNLSSLELGDSALYFCASSVIGRGNTEAFFGQGTRLTVV.

The CDR3 reads CSATTRTGLPYEQYV. DNA of the CDR3: TGCAGTGCTACGACCCGCACAGGATTGCCCTACGAGCAGTACGTC. The rearrangement links TRBV20-1 to TRBJ2-7; TRBD1 might be the D (5 bases). This CDR3 region has 15 residues. The V end lost 4 bases, the J end lost 2 bases, and 18 bases lay between the germline ends. Germline CDR1 is DFQATT and CDR2 is SNEGSKA (reference sequence).

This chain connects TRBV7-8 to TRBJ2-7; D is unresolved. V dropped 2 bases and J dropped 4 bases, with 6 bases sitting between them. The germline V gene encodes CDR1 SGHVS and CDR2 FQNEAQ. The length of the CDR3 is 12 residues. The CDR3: CASSLNRYEQYV. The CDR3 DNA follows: TGTGCCAGCAGCTTAAATAGATACGAGCAGTACGTC.

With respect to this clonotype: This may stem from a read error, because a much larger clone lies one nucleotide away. The CDR3 protein is CSSSPFTGGELFF. The CDR3 nucleotides are TGTTCCAGCAGCCCCTTTACGGGCGGGGAGCTGTTTTTT. V usage is TRBV27 and J usage is TRBJ2-2; D uncertain. This CDR3 spans 13 amino acids. Germline assignment: CDR1 MNHEY and CDR2 SMNVEV (reference sequence).

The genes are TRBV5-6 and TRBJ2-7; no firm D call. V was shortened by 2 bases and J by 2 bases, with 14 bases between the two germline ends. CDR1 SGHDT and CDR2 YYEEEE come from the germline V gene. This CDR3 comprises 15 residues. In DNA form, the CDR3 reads TGTGCCAGCAGCTTCTTCGGAGACCTGCCCTACGAGCAGTACTTC. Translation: CASSFFGDLPYEQYF.

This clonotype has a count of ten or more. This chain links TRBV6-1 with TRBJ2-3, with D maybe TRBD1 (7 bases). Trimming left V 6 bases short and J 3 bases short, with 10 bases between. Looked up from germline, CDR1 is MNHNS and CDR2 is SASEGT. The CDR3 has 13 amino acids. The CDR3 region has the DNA TGTGCCAGCAGCGCAGGGGGGACAGATACGCAGTATTTT. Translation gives CASSAGGTDTQYF.

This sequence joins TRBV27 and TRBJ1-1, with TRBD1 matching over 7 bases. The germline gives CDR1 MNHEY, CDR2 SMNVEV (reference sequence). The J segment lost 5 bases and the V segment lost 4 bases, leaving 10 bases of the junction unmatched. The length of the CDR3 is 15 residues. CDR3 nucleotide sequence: TGTGCCAGCAGTTCCTATGACAGGGCTGGGACTGAAGCTTTCTTT. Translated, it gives CASSSYDRAGTEAFF.

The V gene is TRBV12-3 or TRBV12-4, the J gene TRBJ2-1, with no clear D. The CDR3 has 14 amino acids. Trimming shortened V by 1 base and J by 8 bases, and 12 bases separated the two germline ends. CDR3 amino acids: CASSLDGSSDEQFF. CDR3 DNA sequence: TGTGCCAGCAGTTTAGATGGGTCTTCGGATGAGCAGTTCTTC.

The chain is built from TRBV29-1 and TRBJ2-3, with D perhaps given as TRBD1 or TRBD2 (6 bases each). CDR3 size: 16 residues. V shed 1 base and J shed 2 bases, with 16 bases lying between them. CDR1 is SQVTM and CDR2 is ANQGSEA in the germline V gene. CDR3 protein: CSVEGRGDGSTDTQYF. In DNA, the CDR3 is TGCAGCGTTGAAGGAAGGGGGGATGGTTCCACAGATACGCAGTATTTT.

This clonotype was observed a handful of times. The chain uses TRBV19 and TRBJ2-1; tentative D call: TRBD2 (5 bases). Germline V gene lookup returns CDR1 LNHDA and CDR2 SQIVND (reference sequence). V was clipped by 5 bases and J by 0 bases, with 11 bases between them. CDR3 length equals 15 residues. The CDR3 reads CASSLTGNSYNEQFF. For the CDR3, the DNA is TGTGCCAGTAGTCTGACGGGGAACTCCTACAATGAGCAGTTCTTC.

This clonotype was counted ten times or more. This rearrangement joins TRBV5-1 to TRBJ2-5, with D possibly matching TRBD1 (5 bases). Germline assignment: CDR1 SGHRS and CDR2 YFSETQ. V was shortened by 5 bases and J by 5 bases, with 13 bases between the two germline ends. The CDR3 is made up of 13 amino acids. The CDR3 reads CASRTDAWETQYF. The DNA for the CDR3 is TGCGCCAGCAGGACAGATGCTTGGGAGACCCAGTACTTC. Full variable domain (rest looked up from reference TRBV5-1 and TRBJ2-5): KAGVTQTPRYLIKTRGQQVTLSCSPISGHRSVSWYQQTPGQGLQFLFEYFSETQRNKGNFPGRFSGRQFSNSRSEMNVSTLELGDSALYLCASRTDAWETQYFGPGTRLLVL.

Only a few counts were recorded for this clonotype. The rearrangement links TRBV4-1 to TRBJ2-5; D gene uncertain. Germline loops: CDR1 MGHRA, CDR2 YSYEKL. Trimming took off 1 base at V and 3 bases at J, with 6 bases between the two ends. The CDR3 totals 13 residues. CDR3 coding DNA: TGCGCCAGCAGCCAAGTCGCGGAAGAGACCCAGTACTTC. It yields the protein CASSQVAEETQYF.

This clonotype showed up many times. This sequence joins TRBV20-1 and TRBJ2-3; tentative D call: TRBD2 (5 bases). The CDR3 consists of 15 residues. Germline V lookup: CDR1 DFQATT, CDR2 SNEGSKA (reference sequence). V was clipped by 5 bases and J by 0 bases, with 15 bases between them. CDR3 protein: CSAPGTGRSTDTQYF. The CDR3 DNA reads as TGCAGTGCTCCAGGAACGGGGAGAAGCACAGATACGCAGTATTTT.

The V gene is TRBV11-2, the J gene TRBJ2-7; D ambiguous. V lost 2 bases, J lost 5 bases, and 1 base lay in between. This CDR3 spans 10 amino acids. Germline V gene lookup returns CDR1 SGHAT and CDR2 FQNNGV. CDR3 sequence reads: CASSLHEQYF. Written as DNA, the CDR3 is TGTGCCAGCAGCTTACACGAGCAGTACTTC.

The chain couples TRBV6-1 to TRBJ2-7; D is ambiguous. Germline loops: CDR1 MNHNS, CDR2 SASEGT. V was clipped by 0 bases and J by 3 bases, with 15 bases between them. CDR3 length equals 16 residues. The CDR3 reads CASSEALVGVVYEQYV. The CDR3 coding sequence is TGTGCCAGCAGTGAAGCGTTGGTAGGTGTTGTCTACGAGCAGTACGTC.

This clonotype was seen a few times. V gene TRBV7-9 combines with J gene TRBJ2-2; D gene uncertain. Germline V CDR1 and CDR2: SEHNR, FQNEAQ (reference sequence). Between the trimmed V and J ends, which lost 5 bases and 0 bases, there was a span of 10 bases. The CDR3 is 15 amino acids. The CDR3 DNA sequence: TGTGCCAGCAGCCCTTGGTACGCGAACACCGGGGAGCTGTTTTTT. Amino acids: CASSPWYANTGELFF.

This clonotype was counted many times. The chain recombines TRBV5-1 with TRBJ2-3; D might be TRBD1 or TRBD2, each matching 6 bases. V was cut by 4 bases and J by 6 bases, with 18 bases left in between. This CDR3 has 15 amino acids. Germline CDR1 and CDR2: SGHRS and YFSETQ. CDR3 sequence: CASSLEGVSPDTQYF. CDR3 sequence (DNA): TGCGCCAGCAGCCTGGAGGGGGTCAGTCCGGATACGCAGTATTTT.

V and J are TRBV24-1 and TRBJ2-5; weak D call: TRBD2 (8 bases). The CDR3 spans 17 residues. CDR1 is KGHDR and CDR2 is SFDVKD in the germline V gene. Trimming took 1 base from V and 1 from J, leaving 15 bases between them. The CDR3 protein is CATSDFREGAFQETQYF. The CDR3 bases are TGTGCCACCAGTGATTTTCGGGAGGGGGCCTTCCAAGAGACCCAGTACTTC.

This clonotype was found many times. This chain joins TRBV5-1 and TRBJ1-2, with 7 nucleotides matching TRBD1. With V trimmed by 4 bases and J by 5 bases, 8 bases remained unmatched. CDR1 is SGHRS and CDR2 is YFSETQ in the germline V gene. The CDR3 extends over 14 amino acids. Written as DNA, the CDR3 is TGCGCCAGCAGCCCACACAGGGGAAGATATGGCTACACCTTC. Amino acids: CASSPHRGRYGYTF.

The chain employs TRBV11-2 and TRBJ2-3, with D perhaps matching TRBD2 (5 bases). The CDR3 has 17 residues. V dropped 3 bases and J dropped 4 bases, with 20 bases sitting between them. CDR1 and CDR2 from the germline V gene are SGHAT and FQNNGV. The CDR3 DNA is TGTGCCAGCAGCTTTTCCGCTAGCCCGATTGGAGCAGATACGCAGTATTTT. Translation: CASSFSASPIGADTQYF.

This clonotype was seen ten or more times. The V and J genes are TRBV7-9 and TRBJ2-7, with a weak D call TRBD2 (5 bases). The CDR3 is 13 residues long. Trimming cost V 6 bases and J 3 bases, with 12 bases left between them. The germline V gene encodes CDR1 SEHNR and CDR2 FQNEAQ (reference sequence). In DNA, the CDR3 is TGTGCCAGCAGTTATGACGGGATCTACGAGCAGTACTTC. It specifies CASSYDGIYEQYF.

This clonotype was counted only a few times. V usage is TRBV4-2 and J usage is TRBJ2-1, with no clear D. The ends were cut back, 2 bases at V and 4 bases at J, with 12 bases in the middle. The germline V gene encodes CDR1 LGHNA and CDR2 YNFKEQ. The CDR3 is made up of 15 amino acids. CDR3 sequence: CASSQSLSRYNEQFF. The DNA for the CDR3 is TGTGCCAGCAGCCAAAGCCTAAGCCGATACAATGAGCAGTTCTTC.